The 22 T cell receptor beta chains in this list originate from one sample, sequenced in a study of CD8 T cells in Susac syndrome. With random hexamers, about 0.5 to 1 ug RNA was reverse transcribed. One entry per CDR3 protein results from TCRdb running MiXCR on the immunoSEQ multiplex PCR reads. The table lists 140,000 to 150,000 distinct CDR3 sequences, approximately 94% of them singletons. Sequencing input: CD4+ T cells from PBMCs. These receptors were taken from a human donor with Susac syndrome.

The chain links TRBV12-3 or TRBV12-4 to TRBJ2-1; the match to TRBD2 covers 8 bases. V was pared by 2 bases and J by 8 bases, with 11 bases of the junction left unmatched. This CDR3 is 16 amino acids long. The CDR3 sequence: CASSLRSSGNEYEQFF. The CDR3, as DNA: TGTGCCAGCAGTTTAAGGAGTAGCGGGAATGAATATGAGCAGTTCTTC.

CDR3 amino acids: CASGLIYEQYF. CDR3 DNA sequence: TGTGCTAGTGGTTTGATCTACGAGCAGTACTTC. The chain has TRBV12-5 and TRBJ2-7, with D uncertain. Trimming left V 2 bases short and J 3 bases short, with 2 bases between. CDR1 and CDR2 from the germline V gene are LGHNT and FRNRAP. This CDR3 has 11 amino acids.

The gene calls are TRBV5-4 and TRBJ2-5; 10 nucleotides align to TRBD1. Germline CDR1 is SGHNT and CDR2 is YYREEE (reference sequence). Trimming cost V 9 bases and J 5 bases; bases outside gene matches: 10. The CDR3 sequence is 14 residues long. The CDR3 DNA reads TGTGCCACCAACCCCGGACAGGGGGGGGAGACCCAGTACTTC. Protein product: CATNPGQGGETQYF. Variable domain in full (rest from reference TRBV5-4 and TRBJ2-5): ETGVTQSPTHLIKTRGQQVTLRCSSQSGHNTVSWYQQALGQGPQFIFQYYREEENGRGNFPPRFSGLQFPNYSSELNVNALELDDSALYLCATNPGQGGETQYFGPGTRLLVL.

The chain is built from TRBV29-1 and TRBJ2-1; TRBD2 aligns across 7 bases. Germline CDR1 and CDR2: SQVTM and ANQGSEA. The CDR3 runs to 13 residues. J lost 7 bases, V lost 6 bases, and 9 bases had no gene match. CDR3 protein: CSVRGRAMNEQFF. Here the CDR3 DNA reads TGCAGCGTCCGTGGGAGGGCCATGAATGAGCAGTTCTTC.

CDR3 amino acids: CASSQDPGEYREQFF. The CDR3 nucleotides are TGTGCCAGCAGCCAAGATCCGGGGGAATATCGTGAGCAGTTCTTC. V and J are TRBV14 and TRBJ2-1; perhaps TRBD2 as D (6 bases). Trimming stripped 0 bases from V and 9 bases from J, with 15 bases between. The CDR3 extends over 15 amino acids. Looked up from germline, CDR1 is SGHDN and CDR2 is FVKESK.

The DNA for the CDR3 is TGCAGCGTTGCGGTACAGGGCGGGAATCAGCCCCAGCATTTT. Encoded protein: CSVAVQGGNQPQHF. The chain joins TRBV29-1 to TRBJ1-5, with TRBD1 as a possible D gene (6 bases). The germline V gene has CDR1 SQVTM and CDR2 ANQGSEA. The CDR3 consists of 14 residues. V was trimmed by 4 bases and J by 4 bases, leaving 14 bases between them.

The chain carries TRBV28 and TRBJ2-1, with D tentatively TRBD2 (6 bases). The V gene's germline CDR1 is MDHEN and CDR2 SYDVKM. The CDR3 extends over 17 amino acids. V was trimmed by 7 bases and J by 1 base, leaving 20 bases between them. CDR3 protein: CASTPGGTFNSYNEQFF. DNA for the CDR3: TGTGCCAGCACCCCCGGCGGGACTTTCAATTCCTACAATGAGCAGTTCTTC.

The V call is TRBV14, the J call TRBJ2-1; a possible D gene is TRBD2 (6 bases). Looked up from germline, CDR1 is SGHDN and CDR2 is FVKESK. V was shortened by 4 bases and J by 7 bases, with 20 bases between the two germline ends. This CDR3 has 16 residues. The CDR3 DNA is TGTGCCAGCAGCCTAGCGAGATTGCGGGGAAAGAATGAGCAGTTCTTC. Residues: CASSLARLRGKNEQFF.

J is TRBJ2-2 and V is TRBV5-4; D may be TRBD1 or TRBD2 (5 bases each). V was shortened by 0 bases and J by 10 bases, with 13 bases between the two germline ends. The CDR3 runs to 14 residues. Germline V gives CDR1 SGHNT, CDR2 YYREEE (reference sequence). The CDR3 here is CASSLAARGEELFF. CDR3 sequence (DNA): TGTGCCAGCAGCTTGGCCGCACGGGGCGAGGAGCTGTTTTTT. The variable domain in full, completed from reference TRBV5-4 and TRBJ2-2, reads ETGVTQSPTHLIKTRGQQVTLRCSSQSGHNTVSWYQQALGQGPQFIFQYYREEENGRGNFPPRFSGLQFPNYSSELNVNALELDDSALYLCASSLAARGEELFFGEGSRLTVL.

The chain links TRBV5-1 to TRBJ2-7; D remains ambiguous. The CDR3 is made up of 15 amino acids. V lost 0 bases and J 1 base, leaving 11 bases between the germline ends. CDR1 is SGHRS and CDR2 is YFSETQ in the germline V gene. The CDR3 DNA sequence: TGCGCCAGCAGCTTGGCCCCTACAGATTCCTACGAGCAGTACTTC. It yields the protein CASSLAPTDSYEQYF.

CDR3 residues: CASSPDATNGYTF. In DNA form, the CDR3 reads TGTGCCAGCTCACCGGACGCGACTAATGGCTACACCTTC. This sequence joins TRBV18 and TRBJ1-2; D is uncertain. Between the trimmed V and J ends, which lost 3 bases and 6 bases, there was a span of 11 bases. Germline CDR1 and CDR2: KGHSH and LQKENI. There are 13 residues in the CDR3.

The chain combines TRBV7-9 with TRBJ2-5, with D tentatively TRBD2 (7 bases). The CDR3 has 14 amino acids. Germline CDR1 reads SEHNR; CDR2 reads FQNEAQ (reference sequence). Trimming took 5 bases from V and 1 from J, leaving 11 bases between them. Here the CDR3 DNA reads TGTGCCAGCAGCCCCGGGGGGCCCCAAGAGACCCAGTACTTC. Its translation: CASSPGGPQETQYF. The complete variable domain, with remaining parts taken from reference TRBV7-9 and TRBJ2-5, reads DTGVSQNPRHKITKRGQNVTFRCDPISEHNRLYWYRQTLGQGPEFLTYFQNEAQLEKSRLLSDRFSAERPKGSFSTLEIQRTEQGDSAMYLCASSPGGPQETQYFGPGTRLLVL.

This clonotype was seen once. This chain connects TRBV20-1 to TRBJ2-7; 7 bases are a match to TRBD2. Germline trimming cut 5 bases from V and 2 bases from J; bases unmatched to any gene: 12. The length of the CDR3 is 15 residues. Germline values: CDR1 DFQATT, CDR2 SNEGSKA (reference sequence). DNA for the CDR3: TGCAGTGCTCTGTACTCCGGCGGGAGTCCCTACGAGCAGTACTTC. It encodes CSALYSGGSPYEQYF.

The chain combines TRBV7-9 with TRBJ2-3, with TRBD2 identical over 12 bases. CDR1 is SEHNR and CDR2 is FQNEAQ in the germline V gene (reference sequence). The CDR3 covers 16 residues. With 3 bases clipped from V and 3 bases from J, the junction kept 4 bases outside the gene matches. Here the CDR3 DNA reads TGTGCCAGCAGCTTGACTAGCGGGAGTTTAACAGATACGCAGTATTTT. Protein: CASSLTSGSLTDTQYF.

The CDR3 region has the DNA TGCGCCAGCAGTCGAACAGGGGGAGTGAGGCAAGAGACCCAGTACTTC. Protein sequence: CASSRTGGVRQETQYF. The chain combines TRBV5-1 with TRBJ2-5; 8 bases are a match to TRBD1. V trimming: 5 bases; J trimming: 2 bases; junction bases outside the gene matches: 11. Germline V gives CDR1 SGHRS, CDR2 YFSETQ. CDR3 length equals 16 residues.

The chain links TRBV5-1 to TRBJ1-2; D is ambiguous. V shed 0 bases and J shed 6 bases, with 12 bases lying between them. CDR1 and CDR2 (germline): SGHRS, YFSETQ. The CDR3 length is 14 residues. CDR3 sequence: CASSLDGGEDGYTF. DNA for the CDR3: TGCGCCAGCAGCTTGGATGGCGGTGAGGATGGCTACACCTTC. The full variable domain, completed using reference TRBV5-1 and TRBJ1-2, is KAGVTQTPRYLIKTRGQQVTLSCSPISGHRSVSWYQQTPGQGLQFLFEYFSETQRNKGNFPGRFSGRQFSNSRSEMNVSTLELGDSALYLCASSLDGGEDGYTFGSGTRLTVV.

This rearrangement joins TRBV5-1 to TRBJ2-2; D not resolved. CDR3 length: 15 amino acids. Germline V gene sequence: CDR1 SGHRS, CDR2 YFSETQ. Deletions cut 1 base from V and 1 base from J, with 8 bases between. The CDR3 loop reads CASSLPGGNTGELFF. CDR3 bases: TGCGCCAGCAGCTTGCCGGGCGGGAACACCGGGGAGCTGTTTTTT.

The chain couples TRBV12-3 or TRBV12-4 to TRBJ1-6; perhaps TRBD1 as D (6 bases). This CDR3 contains 15 residues. Trimming shortened V by 6 bases and J by 10 bases, and 19 bases separated the two germline ends. Here the CDR3 reads CASRLTTGRGSPLHF. In DNA, the CDR3 is TGTGCCAGCAGACTAACCACAGGGAGGGGATCACCCCTCCACTTT.

The chain couples TRBV6-1 to TRBJ1-5; 7 bases match TRBD1. Germline loops: CDR1 MNHNS, CDR2 SASEGT. The CDR3 runs to 17 residues. The trim removed 3 bases at V and 0 bases at J, leaving 8 bases unmatched. DNA of the CDR3: TGTGCCAGCAGTGAGTCAGGGGGGATACATAGCAATCAGCCCCAGCATTTT. Amino acid sequence: CASSESGGIHSNQPQHF.

This chain links TRBV7-2 with TRBJ1-1; TRBD1 agrees at 8 bases. Germline V gene data show CDR1 as SGHTA and CDR2 as FQGNSA. V lost 2 bases, J lost 12 bases, and 8 bases stayed unmatched. This CDR3 contains 13 residues. DNA for the CDR3: TGTGCCAGCAGCTTACCCAGGGGGCGCAGGTCTTTCTTT. Protein: CASSLPRGRRSFF.

V usage is TRBV20-1 and J usage is TRBJ1-4; a possible D gene is TRBD1 (6 bases). The CDR3 is 16 amino acids. The germline V and J ends were trimmed by 0 bases and 2 bases, with 13 bases remaining between them. CDR1 DFQATT and CDR2 SNEGSKA come from the germline V gene (reference sequence). CDR3 region: CSARDVRGRTNEKLFF. The CDR3 DNA sequence: TGCAGTGCTAGAGATGTACGGGGGCGGACTAATGAAAAACTGTTTTTT.

This chain's CDR3 is CSAEDRTSGNTIYF. CDR3 in DNA: TGCAGTGCTGAAGACAGGACCTCTGGAAACACCATATATTTT. The gene calls are TRBV20-1 and TRBJ1-3, with D possibly matching TRBD1 (6 bases). The germline V and J ends were trimmed by 5 bases and 0 bases, with 11 bases remaining between them. This CDR3 spans 14 amino acids. Germline V gene lookup returns CDR1 DFQATT and CDR2 SNEGSKA (reference sequence).